Shown below are 18 T cell receptor beta chains from a single sample sequenced in a study of blood T cell repertoires in COVID-19. Using immunoSEQ multiplex PCR, the repertoire was profiled, and TCRdb retains in-frame clones only, with some absent. The table has over 150,000 clones, 80% seen once; the top ten hold 3.4%. Material for sequencing was PBMCs or T cells enriched from blood (not recorded which). The receptors come from a woman aged 60-75 years who had recovered from COVID-19.

V and J are TRBV4-1 and TRBJ2-7; 8 bases match TRBD2. V trimming: 1 base; J trimming: 3 bases; junction bases outside the gene matches: 5. Per the germline V gene, CDR1 is MGHRA and CDR2 is YSYEKL. This CDR3 is 15 amino acids long. The CDR3 reads CASSQVTGGDYEQYF. In DNA, the CDR3 is TGCGCCAGCAGCCAAGTTACGGGGGGGGACTACGAGCAGTACTTC.

This clone has just one count. The genes are TRBV9 and TRBJ1-5, with D possibly TRBD1 on 5 matching bases. CDR3 length: 15 residues. V lost 0 bases and J 3 bases, leaving 10 bases between the germline ends. Germline lookup yields CDR1 SGDLS and CDR2 YYNGEE. CDR3 region: CASSVGGGLNQPQHF. The CDR3 DNA follows: TGTGCCAGCAGCGTAGGTGGGGGACTCAATCAGCCCCAGCATTTT.

This sequence joins TRBV3-1 (or the pseudogene TRBV3-2) and TRBJ1-1; D perhaps matches TRBD1 (6 bases). From germline, CDR1 is LGHDT and CDR2 YNNKEL (reference sequence). V was pared by 3 bases and J by 4 bases, with 12 bases between. This CDR3 region has 14 residues. In nucleotides, the CDR3 is TGTGCCAGCAGCCAGATTACAGGGTTCACTGAAGCTTTCTTT. The encoded protein is CASSQITGFTEAFF.

This clone was seen more than once but under ten times. The chain combines TRBV27 with TRBJ2-7; 8 nucleotides align to TRBD1. V dropped 3 bases and J dropped 7; count of bases not matched to a gene: 8. Germline loops: CDR1 MNHEY, CDR2 SMNVEV (reference sequence). There are 14 residues in the CDR3. CDR3 sequence: CASSLGDRGGEQYF. As DNA, the CDR3 is TGTGCCAGCAGTTTGGGAGACAGGGGTGGAGAGCAGTACTTC.

This clone was counted a single time. The gene calls are TRBV27 and TRBJ2-1, with TRBD1 matching 7 bases. CDR3 length: 16 amino acids. Germline CDR1 MNHEY, CDR2 SMNVEV (reference sequence). Trimming took 5 bases from V and 3 from J; bases not matched to a gene: 10. CDR3 in amino acids: CASSPKDREIYNEQFF. CDR3 sequence (DNA): TGTGCCAGCAGTCCCAAAGACAGGGAGATCTACAATGAGCAGTTCTTC.

In nucleotides, the CDR3 is TGCGCCAGCAGCTTGTTGAGGAATCAACTCACAGATACGCAGTATTTT. Protein sequence: CASSLLRNQLTDTQYF. The rearrangement uses TRBV5-1 and TRBJ2-3; D uncertain. The germline V and J ends were trimmed by 1 base and 2 bases, with 14 bases remaining between them. Germline V gene data show CDR1 as SGHRS and CDR2 as YFSETQ. The CDR3 has 16 residues.

This chain connects TRBV24-1 to TRBJ2-1; possible D gene TRBD2, 5 bases. The CDR3 consists of 15 residues. V lost 3 bases, J lost 6 bases, and 14 bases lay in between. Germline V CDR1 and CDR2: KGHDR, SFDVKD. The CDR3 sequence: CATSDVGRESNEQFF. CDR3 nucleotides: TGTGCCACCAGTGATGTGGGAAGGGAGAGCAATGAGCAGTTCTTC.

The chain employs TRBV6-2 or TRBV6-3 and TRBJ2-3; unclear D gene. The germline V gene has CDR1 MNHEY and CDR2 SVGEGT. The CDR3 has 15 amino acids. V was shortened by 6 bases and J by 3 bases, with 16 bases between the two germline ends. CDR3 amino acids: CASSLIMALTDTQYF. DNA of the CDR3: TGTGCCAGCAGCCTTATAATGGCCCTTACAGATACGCAGTATTTT.

This clone appeared once. The chain joins TRBV7-2 to TRBJ1-2; D remains ambiguous. This CDR3 spans 14 amino acids. Germline loops: CDR1 SGHTA, CDR2 FQGNSA. V lost 6 bases, J lost 0 bases, and 11 bases lay in between. The CDR3 sequence: CASSVGITNYGYTF. Written as DNA, the CDR3 is TGTGCCAGCAGTGTGGGCATTACTAACTATGGCTACACCTTC.

This chain uses TRBV18 with TRBJ2-5, with D possibly matching TRBD1 (5 bases). This CDR3 contains 15 residues. V shed 3 bases and J shed 0 bases, with 11 bases lying between them. Germline V gene lookup returns CDR1 KGHSH and CDR2 LQKENI. In nucleotides, the CDR3 is TGTGCCAGCTCACCCTTACAGGAGAACCAAGAGACCCAGTACTTC. It codes for CASSPLQENQETQYF.

The chain combines TRBV27 with TRBJ2-7; the match to TRBD1 covers 7 bases. From germline, CDR1 is MNHEY and CDR2 SMNVEV (reference sequence). This CDR3 comprises 13 residues. V gave up 4 bases and J gave up 2 bases; unmatched junction bases: 2. CDR3 protein: CASSWGTAYEQYF. CDR3 coding DNA: TGTGCCAGCAGTTGGGGGACAGCCTACGAGCAGTACTTC.

The chain recombines TRBV24-1 with TRBJ1-5; D remains ambiguous. V lost 1 base and J 6 bases, leaving 6 bases between the germline ends. The CDR3 covers 13 residues. In germline, CDR1 is KGHDR, CDR2 SFDVKD. CDR3 loop: CATSDLNSQPQHF. CDR3 sequence (DNA): TGTGCCACCAGTGATTTAAACAGTCAGCCCCAGCATTTT.

The chain has TRBV15 and TRBJ1-2; 10 nucleotides agree with TRBD1. After removal of 2 bases from V and 8 bases from J, the junction contained 14 bases not matched to a gene. The CDR3 is 17 residues long. Germline V CDR1 and CDR2: LNHNV, YYDKDF (reference sequence). Here the CDR3 reads CATSRFPPDRGLEGYTF. CDR3 in DNA: TGTGCCACCAGCAGATTCCCGCCCGACAGGGGGCTCGAGGGCTACACCTTC. The complete variable domain, with remaining parts taken from reference TRBV15 and TRBJ1-2, reads DAMVIQNPRYQVTQFGKPVTLSCSQTLNHNVMYWYQQKSSQAPKLLFHYYDKDFNNEADTPDNFQSRRPNTSFCFLDIRSPGLGDTAMYLCATSRFPPDRGLEGYTFGSGTRLTVV.

The chain joins TRBV7-8 to TRBJ2-3, with a tentative D call TRBD1 (5 bases). V was trimmed by 5 bases and J by 2 bases, leaving 17 bases between them. The CDR3 totals 16 residues. The V gene's germline CDR1 is SGHVS and CDR2 FQNEAQ. CDR3: CASSRPRLGDTDTQYF. The CDR3 bases are TGTGCCAGCAGCCGCCCCAGGCTAGGGGACACAGATACGCAGTATTTT.

The chain joins TRBV7-8 to TRBJ1-1; D unclear. Germline V gives CDR1 SGHVS, CDR2 FQNEAQ. The CDR3 is made up of 15 amino acids. Trimming cost V 2 bases and J 2 bases, with 12 bases left between them. The CDR3 nucleotides read TGTGCCAGCAGCTTAAGAGCGGCAGTCAACACTGAAGCTTTCTTT. Translated: CASSLRAAVNTEAFF.

The rearrangement joins TRBV4-2 to TRBJ2-7, with D possibly TRBD2 on 5 matching bases. Trimming left V 5 bases short and J 6 bases short, with 11 bases between. The germline CDR1 and CDR2 sequences are LGHNA and YNFKEQ. The CDR3 length is 12 residues. CDR3 coding DNA: TGTGCCAGCAGCGCCCGCCGGGGCGAGCAGTACTTC. As protein: CASSARRGEQYF.

The chain uses TRBV6-1 and TRBJ1-2; D ambiguous. CDR1 is MNHNS, CDR2 SASEGT, per germline. The CDR3 totals 14 residues. V was cut by 1 base and J by 8 bases, with 14 bases left in between. The CDR3 bases are TGTGCCAGCAGTGAAGGGCCTGACCCTAGCGGCTACACCTTC. This gives the protein CASSEGPDPSGYTF.

The CDR3: CASSPPTGGDGYTF. For the CDR3, the DNA is TGTGCCAGCAGCCCGCCGACAGGGGGTGATGGCTACACCTTC. The V and J genes are TRBV3-1 (or the pseudogene TRBV3-2) and TRBJ1-2, with 9 bases aligning to TRBD1. This CDR3 has 14 amino acids. The J segment lost 6 bases and the V segment lost 4 bases, leaving 6 bases of the junction unmatched. CDR1 is LGHDT and CDR2 is YNNKEL in the germline V gene (reference sequence).